Below, 19 T cell receptor beta chains from the same sample are listed, as sequenced in a study of post-analysis software for immune sequencing data. Their antigens remain unidentified. Unique molecular identifiers featured in each of the TCR beta cDNA libraries. TCRdb re-called the PCR reads with MiXCR, one entry per CDR3 protein. The data contain 700,000 to 800,000 distinct CDR3 sequences, roughly 29% of them singletons. Study-level points and caveats: A few TRBV segments occurring more often in patients than controls included TRBV5-6, TRBV5-1 and TRBV20-1.

Sequencing was done on a sample of blood. The receptors derive from a girl under 18 with multiple sclerosis.

As concerns this clonotype: Germline and junction disagree at one end, which may indicate a read error. The rearrangement links TRBV7-7 to TRBJ2-3; D unclear. This CDR3 spans 13 amino acids. CDR1 SSHAT and CDR2 FNYEAQ come from the germline V gene (reference sequence). In DNA form, the CDR3 reads TGTGCTAGCAGCTTGCTCAAATCAGATACGCAGTATTTT. Protein sequence: CASSLLKSDTQYF.

This clonotype was recorded once. The chain employs TRBV20-1 and TRBJ2-2; the match to TRBD1 covers 9 bases. The trim removed 7 bases at V and 1 base at J, leaving 16 bases unmatched. The CDR3 runs to 18 residues. Germline V gene lookup returns CDR1 DFQATT and CDR2 SNEGSKA (reference sequence). CDR3 sequence (DNA): TGCAGTGTTAAGAAGGCGACAGGGGGTACCCTGAACACCGGGGAGCTGTTTTTT. This codes for CSVKKATGGTLNTGELFF.

This clonotype was seen more than once but under ten times. The rearrangement joins TRBV27 to TRBJ2-3; D possibly corresponds to TRBD2 (6 bases). V lost 1 base to trimming and J lost 4 bases, with 9 bases between them. Germline CDR1 is MNHEY and CDR2 is SMNVEV (reference sequence). CDR3 size: 14 residues. In DNA form, the CDR3 reads TGTGCCAGCAGTTTATGGGGGGTCGCAGATACGCAGTATTTT. Translated: CASSLWGVADTQYF.

This chain joins TRBV5-6 and TRBJ2-3, with D unclear. Germline CDR1 is SGHDT and CDR2 is YYEEEE. Trimming removed 1 base from V and 5 bases from J, with 11 bases in between. The CDR3 spans 14 residues. CDR3 DNA: TGTGCCAGCAGCTTGAGGGCCATCGGAGATACGCAGTATTTT. Translated, it gives CASSLRAIGDTQYF.

This clonotype was seen only a few times. The chain recombines TRBV4-3 with TRBJ2-5; no clear D. The CDR3 loop spans 13 amino acids. The germline V gene has CDR1 LGHNA and CDR2 YSLEER. V shed 1 base and J shed 5 bases, with 8 bases lying between them. DNA of the CDR3: TGCGCCAGCAGCCAAGGACCTCGGGAGACCCAGTACTTC. This translates into CASSQGPRETQYF.

The genes are TRBV6-4 and TRBJ1-1; a weak D match, TRBD1 (5 bases). The CDR3 totals 13 residues. Looked up from germline, CDR1 is MRHNA and CDR2 is SNTAGT. The germline V and J ends were trimmed by 8 bases and 1 base, with 11 bases remaining between them. Here the CDR3 DNA reads TGTGCCAGCCGGAGCAGGGCGAACACTGAAGCTTTCTTT. Translating it yields CASRSRANTEAFF.

The rearrangement uses TRBV5-1 and TRBJ2-1; D could derive from TRBD1 or TRBD2 (5 bases each). Germline V gives CDR1 SGHRS, CDR2 YFSETQ. V lost 4 bases, J lost 5 bases, and 19 bases lay in between. The CDR3 is made up of 16 amino acids. CDR3 sequence reads: CASSGTRGAINNEQFF. The CDR3 DNA follows: TGCGCCAGCAGCGGAACGAGGGGCGCAATTAACAATGAGCAGTTCTTC.

This chain uses TRBV20-1 with TRBJ2-1, with D perhaps matching TRBD2 (6 bases). The CDR3 runs to 14 residues. Germline values: CDR1 DFQATT, CDR2 SNEGSKA (reference sequence). V lost 6 bases and J 5 bases, leaving 17 bases between the germline ends. The CDR3 region has the DNA TGCAGTGCCCCCGTGGCGGGGTTAGACAATGAGCAGTTCTTC. Protein: CSAPVAGLDNEQFF.

The CDR3 nucleotides read TGTGCCAGCAGCTGGCAGGGGGGGGAATACAATGAGCAGTTCTTC. Protein: CASSWQGGEYNEQFF. The genes are TRBV7-2 and TRBJ2-1; D is perhaps TRBD1 or TRBD2 (7 bases each). This CDR3 has 15 amino acids. V lost 4 bases to trimming and J lost 4 bases, with 14 bases between them. CDR1 and CDR2 (germline): SGHTA, FQGNSA.

This clonotype was counted between two and nine times. The rearrangement joins TRBV5-1 to TRBJ2-7, with TRBD1 matching over 8 bases. CDR1 and CDR2 from the germline V gene are SGHRS and YFSETQ. The J segment lost 6 bases and the V segment lost 1 base, leaving 6 bases of the junction unmatched. This CDR3 is 14 amino acids long. As DNA, the CDR3 is TGCGCCAGCAGCTTGCTCCTTACAGGGGGCGAGCAGTACTTC. Its protein product is CASSLLLTGGEQYF.

Of note for this clonotype: The junction differs from germline at one of its ends, possibly a read error. This chain links TRBV6-6 with TRBJ1-2; the D gene is possibly TRBD1 (5 bases). This CDR3 is 12 amino acids long. The germline gives CDR1 MNHNY, CDR2 SVGAGI (reference sequence). For the CDR3, the DNA is TGTGCCAGCAGTTCGGACATCTATGACTACACCTTC. Protein sequence: CASSSDIYDYTF.

The table lists this clonotype with a few counts. The chain uses TRBV3-1 and TRBJ2-4, with D possibly TRBD1 on 7 matching bases. This CDR3 is built from 15 residues. Trimming took 1 base from V and 8 from J, leaving 15 bases between them. Germline CDR1 reads LGHDT; CDR2 reads YNNKEL (reference sequence). The CDR3 here is CASSQVQGRSDIQYF. In DNA, the CDR3 is TGTGCCAGCAGCCAAGTACAGGGGAGGTCGGACATTCAGTACTTC.

This clonotype appeared many times. The chain links TRBV29-1 to TRBJ2-5; D uncertain. Germline V lookup: CDR1 SQVTM, CDR2 ANQGSEA. CDR3 size: 12 residues. V gave up 4 bases and J gave up 1 base, with 7 bases separating them. CDR3 DNA: TGCAGCGTTGCGGCTAGCCAAGAGACCCAGTACTTC. This sequence encodes CSVAASQETQYF.

This clonotype has more than one count but fewer than ten. The CDR3 sequence is CASSLQVGETQYF. CDR3 DNA: TGTGCCAGCAGCTTGCAGGTCGGGGAGACCCAGTACTTC. The chain uses TRBV7-9 and TRBJ2-7; D is unclear. The closer fit of TRBJ2-5 to the DNA end suggests the J call may be wrong. The CDR3 totals 13 residues. Germline V CDR1 and CDR2: SEHNR, FQNEAQ (reference sequence).

This chain joins TRBV5-1 and TRBJ2-4; TRBD1 might be the D (6 bases). The J call could be wrong; TRBJ2-7 is a better fit for the DNA end. The CDR3 loop spans 15 amino acids. The germline V gene encodes CDR1 SGHRS and CDR2 YFSETQ. CDR3 nucleotides: TGCGCCAGCAGCTTGGGGAATGGACAGAGCTACGAGCAGTACTTC. It codes for CASSLGNGQSYEQYF.

This clonotype was detected a few times. This rearrangement joins TRBV7-9 to TRBJ2-1; TRBD2 is a possible D gene (5 bases). The V end lost 1 base, the J end lost 5 bases, and 12 bases lay between the germline ends. The germline V gene encodes CDR1 SEHNR and CDR2 FQNEAQ (reference sequence). This CDR3 contains 15 residues. This chain's CDR3 is CASSLVATPNNEQFF. The CDR3 nucleotides read TGTGCCAGCAGCTTAGTAGCGACCCCTAACAATGAGCAGTTCTTC.

The rearrangement links TRBV5-1 to TRBJ1-4, with D possibly being TRBD1 (6 bases). Germline V gene lookup returns CDR1 SGHRS and CDR2 YFSETQ. CDR3 length: 17 residues. The V end was cut by 0 bases, the J end by 3 bases, with 15 bases between. Here the CDR3 reads CASSLGLGGRANEKLFF. In nucleotides, the CDR3 is TGCGCCAGCAGCTTGGGACTTGGGGGGCGGGCTAATGAAAAACTGTTTTTT.

The chain joins TRBV9 to TRBJ1-1, with 7 bases lining up with TRBD1. From germline, CDR1 is SGDLS and CDR2 YYNGEE. This CDR3 contains 15 residues. V lost 0 bases, J lost 6 bases, and 8 bases stayed unmatched. CDR3 in amino acids: CASSVDGQAKSEAFF. In nucleotides, the CDR3 is TGTGCCAGCAGCGTAGACGGACAGGCCAAATCTGAAGCTTTCTTT.

V usage is TRBV24-1 and J usage is TRBJ2-3; D is ambiguous. Germline CDR1 and CDR2: KGHDR and SFDVKD. The CDR3 totals 16 residues. Between the trimmed V and J ends, which lost 4 bases and 1 base, there was a span of 14 bases. The CDR3 sequence: CATSDPGGPGTDTQYF. The CDR3 region has the DNA TGTGCCACCAGTGACCCGGGCGGTCCGGGCACAGATACGCAGTATTTT.